This T cell receptor beta chain derives from a study of T cells after yellow fever vaccination (dated by TCRdb to the late 2010s). In terms of the full investigation: The SMART-Seq v4 Ultra Low Input RNA kit was used to prepare libraries from fractions with low cell numbers. Bulk TCR alpha and beta repertoires were sequenced longitudinally to track T-cell clones before and after primary and booster YFV17D yellow fever vaccination. The cohort comprised two healthy male donors, one aged 18 to 30 and one aged 30 to 40 years. Bulk PBMC replicates and cell subsets were isolated from blood drawn at multiple timepoints before and after both primary and secondary immunization.

Trimming removed 5 bases from V and 6 bases from J, leaving 18 bases between the germline ends. The CDR3, from cysteine to phenylalanine, totals 15 residues. Of the read, only the CDR3 DNA is kept; its 45 bases are in frame from base 1. This clonotype was observed many times. Its antigen has not been determined. Base qualities are not provided; no much larger clone lies one nucleotide away. The treatment or condition label for this specimen denotes: live attenuated yellow fever vaccine strain. PBMCs were isolated from peripheral blood using a standard Ficoll-Paque protocol. CD4 and CD8 T-cell fractions were isolated with Dynabeads CD4 and CD8 positive selection kits. RNA was extracted with TriZol from bulk PBMCs, CD4 and CD8 fractions, and dextramer-positive and dextramer-negative fractions. TCR cDNA was synthesized by 5'RACE template switching, which introduced a universal primer site and unique molecular identifiers. cDNA synthesis was primed from both the TCR alpha and TCR beta constant segments. Libraries were amplified in two PCR steps, with sample barcodes and sequencing adapters added in the second step. Libraries were sequenced on Illumina HiSeq 2500 (2x100 bp) or NovaSeq (2x150 bp). From the authors' description of their analysis: MIGEC handled demultiplexing of reads and collapsing into UMI consensus sequences, while MiXCR performed V(D)J alignment. Using edgeR on replicate PBMC samples, clonotypes were called vaccine-responding if FDR was below 0.01 and the log2 fold change was above 5 up to day 15. Each bulk clonotype was labeled CD4 or CD8 based on which sequenced repertoire, CD4 or CD8, contained the clonotype at higher abundance. Using fastp at Q25 and MiXCR, TCRdb reprocessed the public reads and kept productive beta chains. Every distinct CDR3 protein forms one entry, paired with its most common genes and DNA. TCRdb, rather than the study authors, made the V and J calls. The sample contains approximately 120,000 distinct CDR3 sequences, about 7.4% of them found a single time. The ten biggest clones cover roughly 2.6% of the sample.

Study-level results and caveats: Computational filtering was needed because FACS-sorted repertoires could contain abundant contaminating clonotypes from the bulk population. A small share of clonotypes was detected in both CD4 and CD8 compartments, with the overlap likely arising from convergent recombination. Because only two donors were included in the study, the extent to which the findings can be generalized is limited. Most clones expanded after primary vaccination (about 96% of CD4 and 88% of CD8) were re-detected after the booster, suggesting that broad memory maintenance occurred. The secondary T-cell response was found to be weaker but faster than the primary response, with a peak reached on day 5 rather than on day 15.

Here the chain combines TRBV12-3 or TRBV12-4 and TRBJ2-3; TRBD2 is a weak D gene call, 6 bases matching. The receptor's source is a man aged 18 to 30 who received the YFV17D yellow fever vaccine. The source material was CD4+ T cells sorted from PBMCs, sampled approximately 11 days after the first yellow fever vaccination. The CDR3 region: CASSTGFSGRDTQYF. The DNA is TGTGCCAGCAGTACCGGGTTCTCTGGGAGGGATACGCAGTATTTT.